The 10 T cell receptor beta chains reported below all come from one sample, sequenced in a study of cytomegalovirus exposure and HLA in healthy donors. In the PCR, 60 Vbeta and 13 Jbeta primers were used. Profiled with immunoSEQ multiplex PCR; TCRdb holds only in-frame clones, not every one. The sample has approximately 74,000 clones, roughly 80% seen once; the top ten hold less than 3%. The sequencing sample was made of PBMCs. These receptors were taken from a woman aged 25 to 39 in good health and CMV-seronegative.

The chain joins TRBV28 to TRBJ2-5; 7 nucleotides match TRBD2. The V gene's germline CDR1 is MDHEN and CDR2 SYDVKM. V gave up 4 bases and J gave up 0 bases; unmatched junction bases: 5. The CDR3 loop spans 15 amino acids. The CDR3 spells CASSSNAGDQETQYF. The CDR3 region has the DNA TGTGCCAGCAGTTCTAATGCGGGGGACCAAGAGACCCAGTACTTC.

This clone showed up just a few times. CDR3 DNA sequence: TGTGCCAGCAGCTTGGACAGGGAAGTCCACGAGCAGTACTTC. This translates into CASSLDREVHEQYF. The chain recombines TRBV5-6 with TRBJ2-7, with D perhaps matching TRBD1 (6 bases). The V gene's germline CDR1 is SGHDT and CDR2 YYEEEE. The CDR3 covers 14 residues. V dropped 0 bases and J dropped 5 bases, with 12 bases sitting between them.

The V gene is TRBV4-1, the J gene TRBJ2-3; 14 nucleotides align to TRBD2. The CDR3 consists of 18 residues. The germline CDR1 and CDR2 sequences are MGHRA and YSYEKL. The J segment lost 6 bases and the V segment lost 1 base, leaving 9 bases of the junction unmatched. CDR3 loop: CASSQGGLAGGTRDTQYF. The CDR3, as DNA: TGCGCCAGCAGCCAAGGAGGACTAGCGGGAGGCACACGGGATACGCAGTATTTT.

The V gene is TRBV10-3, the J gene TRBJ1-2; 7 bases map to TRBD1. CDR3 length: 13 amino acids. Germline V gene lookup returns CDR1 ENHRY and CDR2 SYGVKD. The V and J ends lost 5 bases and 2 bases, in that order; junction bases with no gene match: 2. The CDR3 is CAISPDRNYGYTF. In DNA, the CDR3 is TGTGCCATCAGTCCGGACAGGAACTATGGCTACACCTTC.

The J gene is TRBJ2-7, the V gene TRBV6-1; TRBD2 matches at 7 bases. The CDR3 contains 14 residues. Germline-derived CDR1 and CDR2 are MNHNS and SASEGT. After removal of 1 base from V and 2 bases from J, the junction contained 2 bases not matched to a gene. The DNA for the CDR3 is TGTGCCAGCAGTGAAGATGGGAGGGCCTACGAGCAGTACTTC. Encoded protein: CASSEDGRAYEQYF.

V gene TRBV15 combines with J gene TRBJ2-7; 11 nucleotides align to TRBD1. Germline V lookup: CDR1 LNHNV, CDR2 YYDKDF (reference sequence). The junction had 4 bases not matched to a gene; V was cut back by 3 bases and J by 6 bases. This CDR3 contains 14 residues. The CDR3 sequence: CATSRDRGQPEQYF. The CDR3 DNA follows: TGTGCCACCAGCAGGGACAGGGGGCAGCCCGAGCAGTACTTC.

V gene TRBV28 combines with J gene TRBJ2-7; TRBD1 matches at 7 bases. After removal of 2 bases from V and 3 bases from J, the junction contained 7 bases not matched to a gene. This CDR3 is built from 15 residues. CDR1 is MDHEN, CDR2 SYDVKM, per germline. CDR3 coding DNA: TGTGCCAGCAGTTTAAGTACAGGGGTATACTACGAGCAGTACTTC. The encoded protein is CASSLSTGVYYEQYF.

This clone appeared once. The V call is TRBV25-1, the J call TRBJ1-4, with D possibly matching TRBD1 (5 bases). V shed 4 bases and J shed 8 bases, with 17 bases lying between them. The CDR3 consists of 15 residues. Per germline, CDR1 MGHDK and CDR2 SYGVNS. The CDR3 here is CASSGQLRVGEKLFF. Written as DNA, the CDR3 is TGTGCCAGCAGTGGCCAGCTCAGGGTTGGGGAAAAACTGTTTTTT. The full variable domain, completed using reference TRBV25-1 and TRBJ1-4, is EADIYQTPRYLVIGTGKKITLECSQTMGHDKMYWYQQDPGMELHLIHYSYGVNSTEKGDLSSESTVSRIRTEHFPLTLESARPSHTSQYLCASSGQLRVGEKLFFGSGTQLSVL.

The CDR3 sequence is CASSLVAGGPGNEQFF. The CDR3 region has the DNA TGTGCCAGCAGCTTAGTAGCGGGGGGGCCGGGCAATGAGCAGTTCTTC. This chain uses TRBV7-2 with TRBJ2-1, with 11 bases fitting TRBD2. With 1 base clipped from V and 6 bases from J, the junction kept 5 bases outside the gene matches. CDR1 and CDR2 from the germline V gene are SGHTA and FQGNSA. The CDR3 totals 16 residues.

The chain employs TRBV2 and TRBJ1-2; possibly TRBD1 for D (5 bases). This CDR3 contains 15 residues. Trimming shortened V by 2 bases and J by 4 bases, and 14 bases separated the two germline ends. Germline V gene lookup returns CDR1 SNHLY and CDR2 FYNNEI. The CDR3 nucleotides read TGTGCCAGCAGTGAATTGCCAGGGTTTAGCTATGGCTACACCTTC. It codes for CASSELPGFSYGYTF.